One and the same sample provided the 22 T cell receptor beta chains below, sequenced in a study of shared clonotypes between healthy human individuals. Sequenced by immunoSEQ multiplex PCR; TCRdb stores in-frame clones only, minus some. This table holds about 1,500,000 clones, 96% found once. Sequences were obtained from naive CD4+ T cells sorted from blood. Described subset: CD45RA+ positively selected. The receptors stem from a man between 25 and 39 years old in good health.

The V gene is TRBV5-1, the J gene TRBJ1-2, with 8 bases lining up with TRBD1. V lost 1 base and J lost 2; bases outside the gene matches: 7. CDR1 is SGHRS, CDR2 YFSETQ, per germline. The CDR3 spans 16 residues. CDR3 in amino acids: CASSLTGGSSNYGYTF. The CDR3 nucleotides read TGCGCCAGCAGCTTGACAGGGGGAAGCTCAAACTATGGCTACACCTTC.

The J gene is TRBJ1-5, the V gene TRBV28, with TRBD1 matching over 8 bases. The CDR3 runs to 16 residues. Losses at the gene ends were 2 bases for V and 6 bases for J; bases not matched to a gene: 9. Germline V gene data show CDR1 as MDHEN and CDR2 as SYDVKM. For the CDR3, the DNA is TGTGCCAGCAGTTTAGTAACAGGGGGGTCGGGTCAGCCCCAGCATTTT. It translates to CASSLVTGGSGQPQHF.

The V call is TRBV10-1, the J call TRBJ2-7; D perhaps matches TRBD1 (5 bases). Per the germline V gene, CDR1 is WNHNN and CDR2 is SYGVQD (reference sequence). The CDR3 has 13 residues. The germline V and J ends were trimmed by 6 bases and 0 bases, with 9 bases remaining between them. The CDR3 DNA is TGCGCCAGCAGCCAGGGTCCCTCCTACGAGCAGTACTTC. It codes for CASSQGPSYEQYF.

The CDR3 spells CASSPSLAGGQETQYF. The CDR3, as DNA: TGTGCCAGCTCACCCTCTCTGGCGGGAGGCCAAGAGACCCAGTACTTC. The V call is TRBV18, the J call TRBJ2-5; TRBD2 aligns across 8 bases. Germline V gives CDR1 KGHSH, CDR2 LQKENI. Trimming removed 3 bases from V and 1 base from J; junction bases left unmatched: 7. The CDR3 consists of 16 residues.

V usage is TRBV4-2 and J usage is TRBJ1-2; D not resolved. Germline V gives CDR1 LGHNA, CDR2 YNFKEQ. The CDR3 extends over 13 amino acids. V shed 2 bases and J shed 8 bases, with 12 bases lying between them. The DNA for the CDR3 is TGTGCCAGCAGCCAATCGGACTCAATAGGCTACACCTTC. This sequence encodes CASSQSDSIGYTF.

The chain links TRBV7-9 to TRBJ2-1; 7 bases map to TRBD2. The CDR3 extends over 15 amino acids. Germline trimming cut 5 bases from V and 8 bases from J; bases unmatched to any gene: 12. Germline V gene sequence: CDR1 SEHNR, CDR2 FQNEAQ (reference sequence). The CDR3, as DNA: TGTGCCAGCAGCCCATGGAGGGAGGGCCAGCATGAGCAGTTCTTC. Protein: CASSPWREGQHEQFF.

This chain joins TRBV28 and TRBJ2-1; the D gene is possibly TRBD1 (6 bases). The V end was cut by 7 bases, the J end by 8 bases, with 9 bases between. The CDR3 runs 11 residues. Per germline, CDR1 MDHEN and CDR2 SYDVKM. The chain's CDR3 is CASTYRDEQFF. The CDR3 DNA follows: TGTGCCAGCACTTACAGGGATGAGCAGTTCTTC.

CDR3 in amino acids: CASSPLGGSPYEQYF. DNA for the CDR3: TGTGCCAGCAGCCCCCTCGGGGGATCCCCATACGAGCAGTACTTC. The chain links TRBV5-4 to TRBJ2-7, with D possibly matching TRBD2 (6 bases). The V and J ends lost 4 bases and 4 bases respectively, with 18 bases between them. The germline V gene encodes CDR1 SGHNT and CDR2 YYREEE (reference sequence). The CDR3 contains 15 residues.

The chain combines TRBV25-1 with TRBJ2-2, with D uncertain. The CDR3 loop spans 15 amino acids. V was trimmed by 5 bases and J by 3 bases, leaving 13 bases between them. Germline V gene sequence: CDR1 MGHDK, CDR2 SYGVNS. The CDR3 loop reads CASSRVGGDTGELFF. The CDR3 DNA reads TGTGCCAGCAGTCGAGTGGGTGGGGACACCGGGGAGCTGTTTTTT.

The chain uses TRBV29-1 and TRBJ2-1; unclear D gene. Per the germline V gene, CDR1 is SQVTM and CDR2 is ANQGSEA. This CDR3 has 10 residues. The V gene lost 4 bases and the J gene lost 6 bases, with 4 bases spanning the gap. DNA for the CDR3: TGCAGCGTTGTGACCAATGAGCAGTTCTTC. Protein product: CSVVTNEQFF.

This clone has just a few counts. The rearrangement uses TRBV6-1 and TRBJ1-2; no clear D gene. The germline V gene encodes CDR1 MNHNS and CDR2 SASEGT. The CDR3 extends over 12 amino acids. Trimming took 4 bases from V and 8 from J, leaving 11 bases between them. CDR3 sequence reads: CASSVTAQGYTF. The CDR3 DNA follows: TGTGCCAGCAGTGTTACGGCCCAGGGCTACACCTTC.

CDR3 nucleotides: TGCGCCAGCAGAACCTCCGACAGGGTGGCCACCGGGGAGCTGTTTTTT. This sequence encodes CASRTSDRVATGELFF. The chain combines TRBV5-1 with TRBJ2-2, with TRBD1 matching over 7 bases. This CDR3 is built from 16 residues. The germline gives CDR1 SGHRS, CDR2 YFSETQ. The ends lost 5 bases at V and 4 bases at J; junction bases unmatched: 11. The variable domain in full, completed from reference TRBV5-1 and TRBJ2-2, reads KAGVTQTPRYLIKTRGQQVTLSCSPISGHRSVSWYQQTPGQGLQFLFEYFSETQRNKGNFPGRFSGRQFSNSRSEMNVSTLELGDSALYLCASRTSDRVATGELFFGEGSRLTVL.

J is TRBJ2-6 and V is TRBV18; 9 bases are a match to TRBD1. The V gene's germline CDR1 is KGHSH and CDR2 LQKENI. V gave up 2 bases and J gave up 0 bases; unmatched junction bases: 11. The CDR3 contains 20 residues. The CDR3 nucleotides read TGTGCCAGCTCACCAAGAAGGGACAGGGATCTTGACTCTGGGGCCAACGTCCTGACTTTC. Residues: CASSPRRDRDLDSGANVLTF.

V gene TRBV19 combines with J gene TRBJ2-1; D unclear. The germline V gene has CDR1 LNHDA and CDR2 SQIVND (reference sequence). V was pared by 3 bases and J by 4 bases, with 7 bases between. The CDR3 has 13 amino acids. Written as DNA, the CDR3 is TGTGCCAGTAGTATGAACAGTTACAATGAGCAGTTCTTC. The encoded protein is CASSMNSYNEQFF. The whole variable domain, filled in from reference TRBV19 and TRBJ2-1, reads DGGITQSPKYLFRKEGQNVTLSCEQNLNHDAMYWYRQDPGQGLRLIYYSQIVNDFQKGDIAEGYSVSREKKESFPLTVTSAQKNPTAFYLCASSMNSYNEQFFGPGTRLTVL.

The chain combines TRBV5-6 with TRBJ1-5, with D hard to call. V was cut by 0 bases and J by 3 bases, with 16 bases left in between. CDR3 length equals 17 residues. Germline V gives CDR1 SGHDT, CDR2 YYEEEE. The CDR3: CASSLGQVVPPNQPQHF. Here the CDR3 DNA reads TGTGCCAGCAGCTTGGGGCAGGTTGTCCCCCCCAATCAGCCCCAGCATTTT.

This clone appeared a single time. The DNA for the CDR3 is TGTGCCAGTTCACGGGATTATAGCAATCAGCCCCAGCATTTT. Translation: CASSRDYSNQPQHF. The chain carries TRBV19 and TRBJ1-5; D remains ambiguous. The CDR3 length is 14 residues. The germline gives CDR1 LNHDA, CDR2 SQIVND (reference sequence). The V end was cut by 8 bases, the J end by 0 bases, with 11 bases between.

DNA for the CDR3: TGTGCCAGCAGTTTACTCCCCTCTAACTATGGCTACACCTTC. Translation gives CASSLLPSNYGYTF. The chain uses TRBV28 and TRBJ1-2; D gene unclear. From germline, CDR1 is MDHEN and CDR2 SYDVKM. Trimming took off 2 bases at V and 0 bases at J, with 7 bases between the two ends. The CDR3 is made up of 14 amino acids.

As concerns this clone: In the same sample, other DNA sequences code for this CDR3. This chain links TRBV5-4 with TRBJ2-1, with D tentatively TRBD1 (5 bases). Germline V CDR1 and CDR2: SGHNT, YYREEE (reference sequence). This CDR3 is 14 amino acids long. Trimming pared 5 bases from V and 0 bases from J, leaving 9 bases between. The CDR3 nucleotides are TGTGCCAGCAGTCTAGACAGCTCCTACAATGAGCAGTTCTTC. Translating gives CASSLDSSYNEQFF.

The chain carries TRBV27 and TRBJ2-2; 7 bases line up with TRBD2. V trimming: 6 bases; J trimming: 2 bases; junction bases outside the gene matches: 6. The CDR3 loop spans 15 amino acids. Germline V lookup: CDR1 MNHEY, CDR2 SMNVEV (reference sequence). The CDR3 coding sequence is TGTGCCAGCAGCGGGAGCGGGACCAACACCGGGGAGCTGTTTTTT. Protein sequence: CASSGSGTNTGELFF.

This chain links TRBV5-4 with TRBJ2-1; 7 bases match TRBD2. CDR1 and CDR2 from the germline V gene are SGHNT and YYREEE (reference sequence). The CDR3 extends over 17 amino acids. Losses at the gene ends were 0 bases for V and 0 bases for J; bases not matched to a gene: 6. The CDR3 DNA reads TGTGCCAGCAGCTTGGGGGGGGGACCGTCCTCCTACAATGAGCAGTTCTTC. Translated: CASSLGGGPSSYNEQFF. The entire variable domain, with the rest obtained from reference TRBV5-4 and TRBJ2-1, is as follows: ETGVTQSPTHLIKTRGQQVTLRCSSQSGHNTVSWYQQALGQGPQFIFQYYREEENGRGNFPPRFSGLQFPNYSSELNVNALELDDSALYLCASSLGGGPSSYNEQFFGPGTRLTVL.

The CDR3 spells CASSLLGAPNEKLFF. The DNA for the CDR3 is TGTGCCAGCAGCCTTTTGGGGGCTCCTAATGAAAAACTGTTTTTT. V and J are TRBV27 and TRBJ1-4; a weak D match, TRBD1 (6 bases). The length of the CDR3 is 15 residues. CDR1 is MNHEY, CDR2 SMNVEV, per germline (reference sequence). V shed 6 bases and J shed 3 bases, with 14 bases lying between them.

The rearrangement uses TRBV6-5 and TRBJ1-3; a weak D match, TRBD1 (5 bases). CDR3 length: 13 amino acids. The germline V gene has CDR1 MNHEY and CDR2 SVGAGI. V gave up 4 bases and J gave up 3 bases, with 7 bases separating them. This chain's CDR3 is CASSSGLGNTIYF. The CDR3 coding sequence is TGTGCCAGCAGTTCGGGACTTGGAAACACCATATATTTT.